These 13 T cell receptor beta chains were sequenced from one sample in a study of blood T cell repertoires in COVID-19. The method was immunoSEQ multiplex PCR; TCRdb's version includes in-frame clones alone and lacks a portion of them. Among about 180,000 clones listed, about four fifths were seen once. Sequenced input: peripheral blood. The source of these receptors is a woman in her sixties or seventies with COVID-19, enrolled during active disease.

V is TRBV28 and J is TRBJ1-5, with TRBD1 identical over 10 bases. V lost 4 bases to trimming and J lost 6 bases; unmatched junction nucleotides: 9. This CDR3 has 16 amino acids. Germline V CDR1 and CDR2: MDHEN, SYDVKM. CDR3 nucleotides: TGTGCCAGCAGTTCCCCGTTGACAGGGGGCCGTCAGCCCCAGCATTTT. It yields the protein CASSSPLTGGRQPQHF.

The chain is built from TRBV28 and TRBJ2-2, with 7 bases that match TRBD1. V lost 8 bases and J lost 4; bases outside the gene matches: 10. The CDR3 extends over 15 amino acids. Germline loops: CDR1 MDHEN, CDR2 SYDVKM. CDR3 amino acids: CASYPGTELTGELFF. In nucleotides, the CDR3 is TGTGCCAGCTACCCCGGGACAGAGCTCACCGGGGAGCTGTTTTTT. Full variable domain (remainder filled in from reference TRBV28 and TRBJ2-2): DVKVTQSSRYLVKRTGEKVFLECVQDMDHENMFWYRQDPGLGLRLIYFSYDVKMKEKGDIPEGYSVSREKKERFSLILESASTNQTSMYLCASYPGTELTGELFFGEGSRLTVL.

V and J are TRBV5-6 and TRBJ1-4; D might be TRBD1 (5 bases). V dropped 1 base and J dropped 0 bases, with 16 bases sitting between them. The CDR3 covers 18 residues. Germline V gene sequence: CDR1 SGHDT, CDR2 YYEEEE. The DNA of the CDR3 is TGTGCCAGCAGCTTGATTGACTCCCCGGGGGCAACTAATGAAAAACTGTTTTTT. Its translation is CASSLIDSPGATNEKLFF.

The CDR3, as DNA: TGTGCCAGTAGGACTAGACAGGGGAGCAATCAGCCCCAGCATTTT. Encoded protein: CASRTRQGSNQPQHF. This sequence joins TRBV19 and TRBJ1-5, with TRBD1 identical over 8 bases. The CDR3 consists of 15 residues. V shed 6 bases, J shed 1 base, and the junction held 5 bases outside the gene matches. The germline gives CDR1 LNHDA, CDR2 SQIVND (reference sequence).

V and J are TRBV18 and TRBJ1-2, with D possibly TRBD1 on 5 matching bases. The germline CDR1 and CDR2 sequences are KGHSH and LQKENI. Trimming pared 6 bases from V and 8 bases from J, leaving 16 bases between. The CDR3 has 13 residues. CDR3 nucleotides: TGTGCCAGCTCTCCCTCCAGGGAGGGAGGCTACACCTTC. Translating it yields CASSPSREGGYTF.

The chain uses TRBV29-1 and TRBJ2-1, with 7 positions matching TRBD2. The CDR3 loop spans 15 amino acids. From germline, CDR1 is SQVTM and CDR2 ANQGSEA. Losses at the gene ends were 4 bases for V and 4 bases for J; bases not matched to a gene: 10. The CDR3 reads CSVGTGSGLYNEQFF. In nucleotides, the CDR3 is TGCAGCGTTGGTACGGGTAGCGGGCTGTACAATGAGCAGTTCTTC.

The rearrangement links TRBV6-1 to TRBJ2-1, with a possible D match to TRBD2 (5 bases). The CDR3 is 16 amino acids. V dropped 4 bases and J dropped 4 bases, with 17 bases sitting between them. Germline values: CDR1 MNHNS, CDR2 SASEGT. The CDR3 is CASSAPEANHYNEQFF. For the CDR3, the DNA is TGTGCCAGCAGTGCCCCGGAGGCTAACCATTACAATGAGCAGTTCTTC.

The V and J genes are TRBV6-5 and TRBJ2-1; tentative D call: TRBD1 (6 bases). Trimming took off 7 bases at V and 8 bases at J, with 15 bases between the two ends. The CDR3 covers 13 residues. Germline V gene data show CDR1 as MNHEY and CDR2 as SVGAGI. DNA of the CDR3: TGTGCCAGCAACGCCCAGGGGAGAGATGAGCAGTTCTTC. It encodes CASNAQGRDEQFF.

V gene TRBV28 combines with J gene TRBJ1-4, with D uncertain. Germline V gene sequence: CDR1 MDHEN, CDR2 SYDVKM. The CDR3 totals 13 residues. Trimming took off 3 bases at V and 10 bases at J, with 12 bases between the two ends. The CDR3 DNA is TGTGCCAGCAGTTTTGAAGCTCCTGGAAAACTGTTTTTT. The encoded protein is CASSFEAPGKLFF.

The chain combines TRBV24-1 with TRBJ2-2; D gene unclear. Germline loops: CDR1 KGHDR, CDR2 SFDVKD. The CDR3 contains 14 residues. V was pared by 4 bases and J by 3 bases, with 8 bases between. Here the CDR3 reads CATSENRDTGELFF. CDR3 nucleotides: TGTGCCACCAGTGAGAACAGAGACACCGGGGAGCTGTTTTTT.

The chain uses TRBV7-9 and TRBJ2-2; D is ambiguous. The CDR3 loop spans 14 amino acids. V was cut by 3 bases and J by 2 bases, with 7 bases left in between. Germline values: CDR1 SEHNR, CDR2 FQNEAQ (reference sequence). CDR3 nucleotide sequence: TGTGCCAGCAGCTTCTACCCAAACACCGGGGAGCTGTTTTTT. This codes for CASSFYPNTGELFF.

The rearrangement joins TRBV5-1 to TRBJ2-7; 8 bases are shared with TRBD2. From germline, CDR1 is SGHRS and CDR2 YFSETQ. Losses at the gene ends were 3 bases for V and 9 bases for J; bases not matched to a gene: 8. The CDR3 length is 13 residues. The CDR3 protein is CASSSGGSGPQYF. For the CDR3, the DNA is TGCGCCAGCAGCTCGGGGGGGTCCGGACCGCAGTACTTC.

In its sample, this clone was seen a few times. The chain recombines TRBV2 with TRBJ2-1, with 9 nucleotides matching TRBD2. Germline CDR1 and CDR2: SNHLY and FYNNEI. This CDR3 is built from 13 residues. With V trimmed by 9 bases and J by 3 bases, 3 bases remained unmatched. Written as DNA, the CDR3 is TGTGCCAGTCGACTAGCGGTCTACAATGAGCAGTTCTTC. It codes for CASRLAVYNEQFF.